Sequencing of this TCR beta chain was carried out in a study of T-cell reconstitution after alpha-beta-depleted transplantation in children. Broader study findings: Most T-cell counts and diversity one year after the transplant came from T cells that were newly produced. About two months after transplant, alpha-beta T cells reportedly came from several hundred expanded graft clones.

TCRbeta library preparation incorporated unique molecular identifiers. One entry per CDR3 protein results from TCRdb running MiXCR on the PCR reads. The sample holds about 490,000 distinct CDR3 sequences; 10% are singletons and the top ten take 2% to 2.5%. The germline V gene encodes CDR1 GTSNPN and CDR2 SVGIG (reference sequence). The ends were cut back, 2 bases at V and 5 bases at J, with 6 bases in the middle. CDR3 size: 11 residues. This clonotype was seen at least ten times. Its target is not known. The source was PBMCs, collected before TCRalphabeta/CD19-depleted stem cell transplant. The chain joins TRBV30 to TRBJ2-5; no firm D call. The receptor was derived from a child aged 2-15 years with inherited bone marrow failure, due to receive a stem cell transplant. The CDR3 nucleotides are TGTGCCTGGAGTTGGGGTGAGACCCAGTACTTC. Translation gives CAWSWGETQYF.